This T cell receptor (beta chain) is from a study of OX40 agonist ivuxolimab in advanced cancers. The protocol was immunoSEQ multiplex PCR, while the TCRdb copy is restricted to in-frame clones and leaves out a portion. The data hold about 100,000 clones, with less than 95% observed a single time. V lost 6 bases, J lost 3 bases, and 18 bases lay in between. Germline V gene data show CDR1 as ENHRY and CDR2 as SYGVKD. CDR3 size: 16 residues. The sample in question was CD4+ or CD8+ T cells sorted from blood, obtained in a trial of the OX40 agonist ivuxolimab. V gene TRBV10-3 combines with J gene TRBJ2-1; D is perhaps TRBD1 or TRBD2 (6 bases each). This receptor was taken from an adult with an advanced solid tumor such as melanoma, head and neck, liver or kidney cancer. The CDR3 DNA follows: TGTGCCATCAGGGACCCGCTCGGGGGCCACTACAATGAGCAGTTCTTC. Its protein product is CAIRDPLGGHYNEQFF.